The T cell receptor beta chain described here comes from a study of HIV-infected patients and healthy controls. The CDR3 runs 14 residues. J lost 5 bases, V lost 0 bases, and 4 bases had no gene match. The V gene's germline CDR1 is SGHDT and CDR2 YYEEEE. This clonotype occurred many times. TCRdb recomputed calls from the 5' RACE reads with MiXCR, one row per CDR3 protein. The data contain 15,000 to 20,000 distinct CDR3 sequences, 16% of them singletons. The sequence derives from a human donor in good health. This chain uses TRBV5-6 with TRBJ1-1; 7 positions match TRBD1. Material: CD8+ T cells from blood. The CDR3 loop reads CASSLGPGGTEAFF. As DNA, the CDR3 is TGTGCCAGCAGCTTGGGCCCAGGGGGAACTGAAGCTTTCTTT.